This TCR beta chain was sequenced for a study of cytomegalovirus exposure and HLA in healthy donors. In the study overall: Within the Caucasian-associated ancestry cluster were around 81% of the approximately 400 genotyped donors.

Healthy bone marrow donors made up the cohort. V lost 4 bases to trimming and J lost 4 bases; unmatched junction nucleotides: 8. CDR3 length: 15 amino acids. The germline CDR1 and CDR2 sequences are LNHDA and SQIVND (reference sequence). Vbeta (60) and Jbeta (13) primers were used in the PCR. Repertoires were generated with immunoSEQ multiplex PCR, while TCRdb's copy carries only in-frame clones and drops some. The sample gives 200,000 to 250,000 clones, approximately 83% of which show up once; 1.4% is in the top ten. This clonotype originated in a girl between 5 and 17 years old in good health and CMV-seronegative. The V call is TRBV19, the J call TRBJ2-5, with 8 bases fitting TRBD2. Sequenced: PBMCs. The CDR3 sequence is CASSRGGGTSETQYF. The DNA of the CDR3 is TGTGCCAGTAGTAGAGGCGGGGGGACGTCAGAGACCCAGTACTTC.